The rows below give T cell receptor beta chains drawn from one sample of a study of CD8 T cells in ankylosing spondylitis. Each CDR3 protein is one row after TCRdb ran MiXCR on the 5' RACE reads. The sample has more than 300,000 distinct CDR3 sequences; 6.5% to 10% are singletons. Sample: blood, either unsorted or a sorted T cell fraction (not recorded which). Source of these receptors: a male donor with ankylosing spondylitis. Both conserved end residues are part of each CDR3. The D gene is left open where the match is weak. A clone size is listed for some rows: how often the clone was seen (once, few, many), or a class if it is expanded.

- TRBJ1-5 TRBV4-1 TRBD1 CASSPQGAGSNQPQHF TGCGCCAGCAGCCCACAGGGGGCGGGTAGCAATCAGCCCCAGCATTTT
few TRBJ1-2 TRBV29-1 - CSVDLEDTF TGCAGCGTTGATCTGGAAGACACCTTC
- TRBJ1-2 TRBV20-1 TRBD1 CSATGQGKGDNYGYTF TGCAGTGCGACAGGACAGGGTAAAGGGGATAACTATGGCTACACCTTC
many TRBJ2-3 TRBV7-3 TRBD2 CASRRSREGTDTQYF TGTGCCAGCAGGCGCAGTCGGGAGGGCACAGATACGCAGTATTTT
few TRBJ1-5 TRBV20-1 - CSARETALRAQHF TGCAGTGCTAGAGAGACGGCTCTCAGGGCCCAGCATTTT
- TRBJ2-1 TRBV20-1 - CSARDRQIGDNEQFF TGCAGTGCTAGAGATAGGCAAATCGGCGACAATGAGCAGTTCTTC
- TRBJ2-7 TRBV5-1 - CASSWGSRSSYEQYF TGCGCCAGCAGCTGGGGATCTCGGAGCTCCTACGAGCAGTACTTC
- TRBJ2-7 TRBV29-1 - CSVESRGREQYF TGCAGCGTTGAGAGCAGGGGTAGGGAGCAGTACTTC
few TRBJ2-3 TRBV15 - CATSREGPDTQYF TGTGCCACCAGCAGAGAAGGGCCAGATACGCAGTATTTT
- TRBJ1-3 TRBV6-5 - CASSYRGETGNTIYF TGTGCCAGCAGTTACCGTGGTGAAACTGGAAACACCATATATTTT